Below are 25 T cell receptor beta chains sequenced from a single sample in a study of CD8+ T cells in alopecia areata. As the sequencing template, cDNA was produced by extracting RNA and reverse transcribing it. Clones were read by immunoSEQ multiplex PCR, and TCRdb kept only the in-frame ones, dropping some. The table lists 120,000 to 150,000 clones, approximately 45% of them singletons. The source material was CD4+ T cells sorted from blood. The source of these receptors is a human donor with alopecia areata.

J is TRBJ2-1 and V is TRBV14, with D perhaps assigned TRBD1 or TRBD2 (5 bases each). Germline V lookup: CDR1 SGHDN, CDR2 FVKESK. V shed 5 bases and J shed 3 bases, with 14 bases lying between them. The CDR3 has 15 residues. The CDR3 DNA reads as TGTGCCAGCAGCAGGGACGGCATTTTCTACAATGAGCAGTTCTTC. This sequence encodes CASSRDGIFYNEQFF.

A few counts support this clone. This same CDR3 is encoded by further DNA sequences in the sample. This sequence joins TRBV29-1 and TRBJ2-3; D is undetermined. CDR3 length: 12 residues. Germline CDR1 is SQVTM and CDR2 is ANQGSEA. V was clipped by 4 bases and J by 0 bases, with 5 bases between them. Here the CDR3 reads CSVGVSTDTQYF. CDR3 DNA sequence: TGCAGCGTTGGGGTTAGCACAGATACGCAGTATTTT.

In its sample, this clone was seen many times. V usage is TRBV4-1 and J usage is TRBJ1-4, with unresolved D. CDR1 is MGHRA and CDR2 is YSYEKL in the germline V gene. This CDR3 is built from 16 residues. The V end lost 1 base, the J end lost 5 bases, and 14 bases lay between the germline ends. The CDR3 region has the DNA TGCGCCAGCAGCCAAGTGCCGAGGGCCCAGAATGAAAAACTGTTTTTT. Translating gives CASSQVPRAQNEKLFF.

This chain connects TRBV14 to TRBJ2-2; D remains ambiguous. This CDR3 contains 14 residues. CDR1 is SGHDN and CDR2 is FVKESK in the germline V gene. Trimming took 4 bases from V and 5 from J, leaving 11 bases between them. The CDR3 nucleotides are TGTGCCAGCAGCCGTCGCAGGTGGACCGGGGAGCTGTTTTTT. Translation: CASSRRRWTGELFF.

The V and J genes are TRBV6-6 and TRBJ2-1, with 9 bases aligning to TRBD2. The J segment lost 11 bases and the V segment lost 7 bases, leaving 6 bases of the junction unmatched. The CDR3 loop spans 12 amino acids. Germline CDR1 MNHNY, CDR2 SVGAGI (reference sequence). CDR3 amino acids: CASINSGRQQFF. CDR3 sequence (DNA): TGTGCCAGCATAAATAGCGGGAGACAGCAGTTCTTC.

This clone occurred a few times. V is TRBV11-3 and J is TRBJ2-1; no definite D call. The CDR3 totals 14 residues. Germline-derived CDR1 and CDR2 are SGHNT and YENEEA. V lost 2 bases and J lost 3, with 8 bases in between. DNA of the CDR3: TGTGCCAGCAGCTTACGCGCGTACTACAATGAGCAGTTCTTC. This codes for CASSLRAYYNEQFF.

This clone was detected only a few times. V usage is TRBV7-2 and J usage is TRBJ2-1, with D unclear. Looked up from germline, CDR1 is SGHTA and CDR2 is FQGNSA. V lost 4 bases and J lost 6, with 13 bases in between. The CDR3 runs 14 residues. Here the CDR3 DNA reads TGTGCCAGCAGCTCCACGTGGGGATCCAATGAGCAGTTCTTC. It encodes CASSSTWGSNEQFF.

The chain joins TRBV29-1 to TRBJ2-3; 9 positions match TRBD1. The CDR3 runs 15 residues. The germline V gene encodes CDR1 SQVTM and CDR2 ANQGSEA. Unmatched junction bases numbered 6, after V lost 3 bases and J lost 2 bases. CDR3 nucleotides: TGCAGCGTTGACGGTACAGGGGGCGTCACAGATACGCAGTATTTT. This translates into CSVDGTGGVTDTQYF.

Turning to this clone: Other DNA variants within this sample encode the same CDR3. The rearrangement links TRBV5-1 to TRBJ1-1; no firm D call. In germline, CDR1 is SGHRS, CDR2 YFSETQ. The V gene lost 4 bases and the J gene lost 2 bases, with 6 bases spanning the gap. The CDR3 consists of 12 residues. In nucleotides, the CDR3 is TGCGCCAGCAGCACCGGCAACACTGAAGCTTTCTTT. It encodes CASSTGNTEAFF.

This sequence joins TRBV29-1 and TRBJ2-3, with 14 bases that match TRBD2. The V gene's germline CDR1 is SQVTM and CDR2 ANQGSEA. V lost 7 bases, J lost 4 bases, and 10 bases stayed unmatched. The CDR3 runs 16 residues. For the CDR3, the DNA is TGCAGCGCTATAACCTGGACTAGCGGGAGGTCAGATACGCAGTATTTT. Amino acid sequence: CSAITWTSGRSDTQYF.

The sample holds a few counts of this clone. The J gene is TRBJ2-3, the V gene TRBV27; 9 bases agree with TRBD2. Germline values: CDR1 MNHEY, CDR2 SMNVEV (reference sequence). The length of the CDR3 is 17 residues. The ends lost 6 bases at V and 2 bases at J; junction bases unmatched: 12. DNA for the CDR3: TGTGCCAGCAGGGAGGGTCTAGCGGGGACGGACACAGATACGCAGTATTTT. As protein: CASREGLAGTDTDTQYF.

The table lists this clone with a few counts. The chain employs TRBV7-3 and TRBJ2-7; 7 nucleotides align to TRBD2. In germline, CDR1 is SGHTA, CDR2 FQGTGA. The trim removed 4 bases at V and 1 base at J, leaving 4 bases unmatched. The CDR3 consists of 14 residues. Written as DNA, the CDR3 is TGTGCCAGCAGCTCGTCTAGCGGATCCTACGAGCAGTACTTC. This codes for CASSSSSGSYEQYF. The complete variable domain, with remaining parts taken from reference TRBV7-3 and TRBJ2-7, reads GAGVSQTPSNKVTEKGKYVELRCDPISGHTALYWYRQSLGQGPEFLIYFQGTGAADDSGLPNDRFFAVRPEGSVSTLKIQRTERGDSAVYLCASSSSSGSYEQYFGPGTRLTVT.

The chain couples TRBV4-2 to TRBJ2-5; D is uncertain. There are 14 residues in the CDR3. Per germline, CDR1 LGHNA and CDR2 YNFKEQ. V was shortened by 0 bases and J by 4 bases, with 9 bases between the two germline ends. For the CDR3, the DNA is TGTGCCAGCAGCCAAGATCGTAGCCGAGAGACCCAGTACTTC. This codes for CASSQDRSRETQYF.

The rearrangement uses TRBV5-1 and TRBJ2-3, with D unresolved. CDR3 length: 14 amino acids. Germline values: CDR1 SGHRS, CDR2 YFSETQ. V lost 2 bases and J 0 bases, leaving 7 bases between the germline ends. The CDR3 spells CASSFLGSTDTQYF. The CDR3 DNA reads TGCGCCAGCAGCTTTCTAGGGAGCACAGATACGCAGTATTTT.

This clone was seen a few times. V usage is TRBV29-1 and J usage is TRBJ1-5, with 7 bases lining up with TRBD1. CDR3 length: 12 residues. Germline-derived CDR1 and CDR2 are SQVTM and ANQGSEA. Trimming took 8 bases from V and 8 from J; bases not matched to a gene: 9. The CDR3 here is CSTRTGSEPQHF. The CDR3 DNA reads TGCAGCACCCGGACAGGTAGTGAGCCCCAGCATTTT.

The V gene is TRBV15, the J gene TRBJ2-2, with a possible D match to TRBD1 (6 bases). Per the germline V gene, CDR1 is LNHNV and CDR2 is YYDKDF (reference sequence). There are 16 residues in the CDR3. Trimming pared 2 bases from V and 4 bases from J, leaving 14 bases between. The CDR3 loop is CATSRYDRISTGELFF. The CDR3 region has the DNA TGTGCCACCAGCAGATATGACAGGATTTCCACCGGGGAGCTGTTTTTT.

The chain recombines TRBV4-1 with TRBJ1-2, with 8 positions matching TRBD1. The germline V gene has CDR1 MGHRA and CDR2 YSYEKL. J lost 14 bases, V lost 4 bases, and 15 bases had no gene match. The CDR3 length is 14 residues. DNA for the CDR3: TGCGCCAGCAGCCCATACCAGGGGGCGAGCGACGGGACCTTC. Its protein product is CASSPYQGASDGTF.

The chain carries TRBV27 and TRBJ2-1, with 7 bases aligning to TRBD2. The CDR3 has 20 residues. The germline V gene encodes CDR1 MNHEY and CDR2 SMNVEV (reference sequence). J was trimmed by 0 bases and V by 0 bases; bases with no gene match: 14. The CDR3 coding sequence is TGTGCCAGCAGTTTATCGTCATCCGCGGGGGTCCTCAGCTCCTACAATGAGCAGTTCTTC. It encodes CASSLSSSAGVLSSYNEQFF.

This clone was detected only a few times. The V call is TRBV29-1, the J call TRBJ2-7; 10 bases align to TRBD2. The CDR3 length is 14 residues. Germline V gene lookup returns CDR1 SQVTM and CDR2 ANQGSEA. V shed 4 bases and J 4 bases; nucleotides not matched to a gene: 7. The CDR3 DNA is TGCAGCGTTGCACTTAGCGGGAGGTTTTACGAGCAGTACTTC. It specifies CSVALSGRFYEQYF.

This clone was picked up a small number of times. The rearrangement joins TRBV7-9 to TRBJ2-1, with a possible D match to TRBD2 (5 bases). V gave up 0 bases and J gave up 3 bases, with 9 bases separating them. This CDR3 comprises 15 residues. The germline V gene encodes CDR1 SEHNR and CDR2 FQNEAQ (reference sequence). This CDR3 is CASSLAMGSYNEQFF. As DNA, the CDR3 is TGTGCCAGCAGCTTAGCCATGGGGAGCTACAATGAGCAGTTCTTC. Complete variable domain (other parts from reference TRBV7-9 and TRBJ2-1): DTGVSQNPRHKITKRGQNVTFRCDPISEHNRLYWYRQTLGQGPEFLTYFQNEAQLEKSRLLSDRFSAERPKGSFSTLEIQRTEQGDSAMYLCASSLAMGSYNEQFFGPGTRLTVL.

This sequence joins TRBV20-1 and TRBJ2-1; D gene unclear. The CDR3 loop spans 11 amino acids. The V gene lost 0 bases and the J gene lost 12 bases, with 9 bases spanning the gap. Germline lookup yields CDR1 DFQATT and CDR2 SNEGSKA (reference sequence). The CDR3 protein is CSARDQFGQFF. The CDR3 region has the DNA TGCAGTGCTAGAGATCAGTTCGGGCAGTTCTTC.

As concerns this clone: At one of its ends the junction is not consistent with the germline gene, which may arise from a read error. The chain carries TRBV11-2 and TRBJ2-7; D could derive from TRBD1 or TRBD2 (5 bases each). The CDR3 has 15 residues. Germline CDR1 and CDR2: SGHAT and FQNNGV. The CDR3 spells CASSLAPAWQGRTHF. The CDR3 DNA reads TGTGCCAGCAGCTTAGCCCCAGCTTGGCAGGGAAGGACTCACTTC.

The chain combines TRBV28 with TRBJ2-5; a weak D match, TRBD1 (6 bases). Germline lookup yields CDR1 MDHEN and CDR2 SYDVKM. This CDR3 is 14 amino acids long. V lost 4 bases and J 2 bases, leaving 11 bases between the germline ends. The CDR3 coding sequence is TGTGCCAGCAGTTGGACAGAACTGCAAGAGACCCAGTACTTC. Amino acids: CASSWTELQETQYF.

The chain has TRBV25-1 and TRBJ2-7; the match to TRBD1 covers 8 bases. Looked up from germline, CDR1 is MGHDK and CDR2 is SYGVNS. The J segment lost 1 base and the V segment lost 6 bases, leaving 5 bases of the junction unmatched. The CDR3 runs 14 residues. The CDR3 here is CASSRTGRSYEQYF. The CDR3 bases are TGTGCCAGCAGCAGGACAGGGAGGTCCTACGAGCAGTACTTC.

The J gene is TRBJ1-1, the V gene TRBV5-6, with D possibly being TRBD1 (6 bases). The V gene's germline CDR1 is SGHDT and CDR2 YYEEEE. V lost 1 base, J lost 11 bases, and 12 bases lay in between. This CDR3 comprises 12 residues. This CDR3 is CASSLKGTWAFF. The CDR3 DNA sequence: TGTGCCAGCAGCTTGAAGGGGACATGGGCTTTCTTT.